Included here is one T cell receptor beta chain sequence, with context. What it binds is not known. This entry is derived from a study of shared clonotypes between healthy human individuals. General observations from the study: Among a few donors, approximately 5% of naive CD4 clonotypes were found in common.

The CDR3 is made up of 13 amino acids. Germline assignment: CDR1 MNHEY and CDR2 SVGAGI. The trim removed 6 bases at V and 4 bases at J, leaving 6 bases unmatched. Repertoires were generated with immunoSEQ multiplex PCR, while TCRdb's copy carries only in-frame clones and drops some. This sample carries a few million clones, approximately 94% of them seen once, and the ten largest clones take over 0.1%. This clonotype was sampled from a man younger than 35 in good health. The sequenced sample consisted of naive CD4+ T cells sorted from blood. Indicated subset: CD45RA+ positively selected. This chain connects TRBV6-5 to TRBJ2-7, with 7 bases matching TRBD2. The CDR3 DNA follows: TGTGCCAGCAGACCCGGCGGGGGTTACGAGCAGTACTTC. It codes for CASRPGGGYEQYF.